The 2 T cell receptor beta chains below all came from one sample that was sequenced in a study of T cells in Graves' hyperthyroidism and ophthalmopathy. Authors of the study amplified TCR beta CDR3 regions from RNA transcripts. With the HTBI primer set, the TCR CDR3 went through a first round of RT-PCR. TCRdb re-called the multiplex PCR reads with MiXCR, one entry per CDR3 protein. The sample consists of about 840,000 distinct CDR3 sequences, 38% of them appearing once. Specimen: blood. These receptors were collected from a man between 18 and 35 years old with Graves' hyperthyroidism.

V and J are TRBV20-1 and TRBJ2-7, with 7 bases aligning to TRBD1. The CDR3 spans 9 residues. Germline CDR1 and CDR2: DFQATT and SNEGSKA (reference sequence). CDR3 protein: CSASEPTGV. CDR3 DNA sequence: TGCAGTGCTAGTGAACCGACAGGGGTC.

The rearrangement joins TRBV7-2 to TRBJ1-3; D perhaps matches TRBD1 (6 bases). CDR1 is SGHTA and CDR2 is FQGNSA in the germline V gene. The CDR3 is made up of 14 amino acids. V was trimmed by 7 bases and J by 1 base, leaving 11 bases between them. CDR3 bases: TGTGCCAGCATTCTAGGGGGATCTGGAAACACCATATATTTT. This gives the protein CASILGGSGNTIYF.